The table lists the clone carrying this T cell receptor beta chain with many counts. This entry comes from a study of neurological immune-mediated disorders. This sample's time point: technical triplicate 2. Each sequencing run yielded over 160 million TCR-beta sequences from 15-18 subjects. TCRdb reanalysed the 5' RACE reads using MiXCR and keeps one entry per CDR3 protein. The table lists more than 50,000 distinct CDR3 sequences, about 25% of them singletons. Trimming shortened V by 5 bases and J by 7 bases, and 21 bases separated the two germline ends. The CDR3 extends over 15 amino acids. Germline V gene sequence: CDR1 SQVTM, CDR2 ANQGSEA.

This sequence joins TRBV29-1 and TRBJ2-1; maybe TRBD1 (5 bases). The sequence was collected from a man aged 60 to 69 with HTLV-1-associated myelopathy (HAM/TSP). Input material: PBMCs. CDR3: CSVYYQGKNRNEQFF. DNA of the CDR3: TGCAGCGTTTACTACCAGGGTAAGAATCGAAATGAGCAGTTCTTC.